This TCR beta chain is from a study of graft-versus-host responses after intestinal transplantation. For the study at large: Recipients received multivisceral, liver-intestinal, or isolated intestinal transplants. Anti-thymocyte globulin served as induction for all recipients, who then took tacrolimus and steroids for about 3 years. Study results and limitations: An association linked early post-transplant HvG declines with peak circulating GvH clone levels.

Here immunoSEQ multiplex PCR was the method, and the copy in TCRdb shows in-frame clones only, minus some. The sample carries more than 65,000 clones, 85% to 95% recorded once. The trim removed 0 bases at V and 3 bases at J, leaving 14 bases unmatched. From germline, CDR1 is SGDLS and CDR2 YYNGEE. This CDR3 has 19 residues. As to this clone: The antigen remains unidentified.

The chain combines TRBV9 with TRBJ2-3; TRBD2 matches at 9 bases. The sample was unstimulated CD8+ T cells sorted from spleen or lymph node cells, taken before transplant. This sequence originates from a human donor who was the organ donor for an intestinal transplant. The CDR3 DNA follows: TGTGCCAGCAGCGTAGGGGGCGGGGGGGCCAGGATCCGTACAGATACGCAGTATTTT. It translates to CASSVGGGGARIRTDTQYF.